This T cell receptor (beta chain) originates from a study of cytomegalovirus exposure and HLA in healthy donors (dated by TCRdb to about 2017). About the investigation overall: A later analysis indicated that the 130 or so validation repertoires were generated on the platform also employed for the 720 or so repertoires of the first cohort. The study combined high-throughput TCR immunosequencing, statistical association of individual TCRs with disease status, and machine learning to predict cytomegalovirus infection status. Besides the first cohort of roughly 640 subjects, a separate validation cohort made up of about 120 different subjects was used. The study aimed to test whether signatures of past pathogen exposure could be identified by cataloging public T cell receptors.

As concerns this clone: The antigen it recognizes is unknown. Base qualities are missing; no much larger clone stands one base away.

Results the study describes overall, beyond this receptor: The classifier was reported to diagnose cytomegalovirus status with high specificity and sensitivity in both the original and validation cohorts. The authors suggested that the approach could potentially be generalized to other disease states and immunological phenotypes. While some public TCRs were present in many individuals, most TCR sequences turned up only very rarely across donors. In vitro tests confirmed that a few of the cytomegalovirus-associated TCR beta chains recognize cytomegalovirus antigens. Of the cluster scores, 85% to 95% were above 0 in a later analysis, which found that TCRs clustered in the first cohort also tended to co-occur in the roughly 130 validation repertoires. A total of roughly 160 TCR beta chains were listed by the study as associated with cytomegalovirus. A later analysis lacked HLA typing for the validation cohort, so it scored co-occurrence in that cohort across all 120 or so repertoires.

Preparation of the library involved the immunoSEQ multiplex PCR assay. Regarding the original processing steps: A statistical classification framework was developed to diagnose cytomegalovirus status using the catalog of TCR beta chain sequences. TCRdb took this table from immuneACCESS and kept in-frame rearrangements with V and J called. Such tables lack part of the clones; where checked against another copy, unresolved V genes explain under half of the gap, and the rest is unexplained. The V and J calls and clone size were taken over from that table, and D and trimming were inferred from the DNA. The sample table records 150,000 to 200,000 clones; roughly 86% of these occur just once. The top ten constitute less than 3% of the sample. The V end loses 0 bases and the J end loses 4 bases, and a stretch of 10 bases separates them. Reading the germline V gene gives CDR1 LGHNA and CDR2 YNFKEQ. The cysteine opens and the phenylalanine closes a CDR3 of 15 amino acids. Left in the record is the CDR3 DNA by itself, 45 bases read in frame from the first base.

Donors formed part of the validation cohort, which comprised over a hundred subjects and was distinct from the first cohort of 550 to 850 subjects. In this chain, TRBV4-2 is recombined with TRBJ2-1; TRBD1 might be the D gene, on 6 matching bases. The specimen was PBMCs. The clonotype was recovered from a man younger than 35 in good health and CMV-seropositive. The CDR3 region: CASSQDTQGYNEQFF. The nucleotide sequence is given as TGTGCCAGCAGCCAAGATACTCAGGGGTACAATGAGCAGTTCTTC.